This section outlines one T cell receptor (beta chain) sequence together with its context. The method was immunoSEQ multiplex PCR; TCRdb's version includes in-frame clones alone and lacks a portion of them. The profile shows approximately 150,000 clones, about nine tenths of them singletons. The sample belongs to a study of T cell responses to AZD1222 COVID-19 vaccine. The CDR3 is 15 amino acids. Germline V gene lookup returns CDR1 SGDLS and CDR2 YYNGEE. With 0 bases removed from V and 5 bases from J, the gap between germline ends came to 14 bases. The material sequenced was peripheral blood, taken 28 days after the second AZD1222 dose. The sequence derives from an adult who received the AZD1222 COVID-19 vaccine. The rearrangement joins TRBV9 to TRBJ2-5; D tentatively reads TRBD1 or TRBD2 (6 bases each). CDR3 sequence reads: CASSVAIGGGETQYF. The CDR3 nucleotides are TGTGCCAGCAGCGTAGCGATAGGAGGGGGGGAGACCCAGTACTTC.